A single sample is the source of the 20 T cell receptor beta chains below, sequenced in a study of CXCR3-negative and CXCR3-positive naive CD8 T cells. Study findings and constraints: More hydrophobic TRB CDR3s occurred in CXCR3-positive than in CXCR3-negative naive cells.

Antigens of these TCRs are unknown. Preparation of TRB cDNA libraries relied on 5' RACE carrying UMI labels. TCRdb reanalyzed the 5' RACE reads, giving one entry per CDR3 protein sequence and no DNA. This sample's table has around 60,000 distinct CDR3 sequences. Sequences were obtained from naive CXCR3+ CD8+ T cells from blood. As for subset: CD45RO-CCR7+CD27+CD95- naive CD8+ T cells expressing CXCR3 (TNR3+). All receptors come from a human donor in good health. Some clones in this sample may be carry-over from other donors' samples.

CDR3 sequence reads: CASRTGQSYEQYF. V usage is TRBV28 and J usage is TRBJ2-7; with no DNA, the TCRdb D assignment of TRBD2 cannot be verified. The length of the CDR3 is 13 residues. CDR1 and CDR2 (germline): MDHEN, SYDVKM.

The chain joins TRBV2 to TRBJ2-2; without DNA, the TCRdb call of TRBD2 cannot be checked. There are 14 residues in the CDR3. Germline V gene data show CDR1 as SNHLY and CDR2 as FYNNEI. The CDR3 protein is CASRRDYGTGELFF.

The chain is built from TRBV6-2 or TRBV6-3 and TRBJ2-1; checking the TCRdb D call of TRBD1 is not possible without DNA. Germline V gives CDR1 MNHEY, CDR2 SVGEGT. The CDR3 is 12 amino acids. CDR3 sequence reads: CASTLTGNEQFF.

The CDR3: CASRSLAGGPADTQYF. This chain links TRBV2 with TRBJ2-3; TCRdb names TRBD2, which stays unverified in the absence of DNA. The CDR3 has 16 residues. Germline V gene sequence: CDR1 SNHLY, CDR2 FYNNEI.

This rearrangement joins TRBV20-1 to TRBJ2-7; TCRdb outputs TRBD2, but without DNA this stays unchecked. The CDR3 length is 14 residues. The germline V gene has CDR1 DFQATT and CDR2 SNEGSKA (reference sequence). This CDR3 reads CSAVIAGAGYEQYF.

The V and J genes are TRBV29-1 and TRBJ2-7; TCRdb's D call of TRBD1 is untestable without DNA. The CDR3 runs to 14 residues. Germline values: CDR1 SQVTM, CDR2 ANQGSEA. The CDR3 reads CSVEMGGRAYEQYF.

This chain joins TRBV12-3 or TRBV12-4 and TRBJ2-3; TCRdb indicates TRBD1, and absent DNA this call remains unverified. This CDR3 comprises 15 residues. The CDR3 loop reads CASIQRMGGTDTQYF.

The chain links TRBV29-1 to TRBJ1-1. Germline V gives CDR1 SQVTM, CDR2 ANQGSEA. The CDR3 runs to 12 residues. The CDR3 loop is CSVGRMNTEAFF.

The V and J genes are TRBV6-5 and TRBJ2-2; TCRdb picks TRBD2, but there is no DNA to check that call. Per germline, CDR1 MNHEY and CDR2 SVGAGI. This CDR3 contains 13 residues. This CDR3 is CATSALWTGELFF.

V usage is TRBV28 and J usage is TRBJ1-5; checking the TCRdb D call of TRBD1 is not possible without DNA. The CDR3 length is 14 residues. Germline CDR1 MDHEN, CDR2 SYDVKM. The CDR3: CASIWGVGNQPQHF.

The V gene is TRBV27, the J gene TRBJ2-2; the TRBD1 assignment by TCRdb is unverifiable without DNA. Germline lookup yields CDR1 MNHEY and CDR2 SMNVEV (reference sequence). CDR3 length: 14 residues. The CDR3 region is CASADRGKTGELFF.

The V call is TRBV12-3 or TRBV12-4, the J call TRBJ1-6; TCRdb's D call of TRBD1 is untestable without DNA. The CDR3 loop spans 13 amino acids. CDR3 sequence: CASSPGHNSPLHF.

The V call is TRBV24-1, the J call TRBJ2-1; TCRdb outputs TRBD2, but without DNA this stays unchecked. Germline lookup yields CDR1 KGHDR and CDR2 SFDVKD. This CDR3 has 16 amino acids. The CDR3 loop reads CATSDETGGPYNEQFF.

This chain connects TRBV7-9 to TRBJ2-7. The CDR3 has 14 residues. Germline CDR1 and CDR2: SEHNR and FQNEAQ (reference sequence). The CDR3 here is CASSFRDLPYEQYF. The complete variable domain, with remaining parts taken from reference TRBV7-9 and TRBJ2-7, reads DTGVSQNPRHKITKRGQNVTFRCDPISEHNRLYWYRQTLGQGPEFLTYFQNEAQLEKSRLLSDRFSAERPKGSFSTLEIQRTEQGDSAMYLCASSFRDLPYEQYFGPGTRLTVT.

The chain employs TRBV29-1 and TRBJ2-2; no DNA is available, so the TRBD1 call from TCRdb remains unchecked. The CDR3 contains 15 residues. CDR1 is SQVTM, CDR2 ANQGSEA, per germline. The CDR3 spells CSVEDGQGRAGELFF.

This rearrangement joins TRBV12-3 or TRBV12-4 to TRBJ2-4; without DNA, the TCRdb call of TRBD1 cannot be checked. The CDR3 length is 13 residues. This CDR3 is CASSSGPIGIQYF.

The chain combines TRBV7-6 with TRBJ2-5; lacking DNA, the TRBD2 call made by TCRdb goes unchecked. Germline V lookup: CDR1 SGHVS, CDR2 FNYEAQ. The CDR3 runs to 16 residues. CDR3 region: CASSLPASGGEETQYF. The whole variable domain, remainder taken from reference TRBV7-6 and TRBJ2-5, is GAGVSQSPRYKVTKRGQDVALRCDPISGHVSLYWYRQALGQGPEFLTYFNYEAQQDKSGLPNDRFSAERPEGSISTLTIQRTEQRDSAMYRCASSLPASGGEETQYFGPGTRLLVL.

The chain has TRBV6-4 and TRBJ2-2. Germline V lookup: CDR1 MRHNA, CDR2 SNTAGT. This CDR3 is 14 amino acids long. The CDR3 here is CASSDDTNTGELFF.

This clonotype is called medium-sized based on its frequency. The rearrangement uses TRBV11-2 and TRBJ2-5. The CDR3 sequence is 14 residues long. The germline V gene encodes CDR1 SGHAT and CDR2 FQNNGV. The CDR3 protein is CASSLEAFRETQYF. Filled out from reference TRBV11-2 and TRBJ2-5, the complete variable domain reads EAGVAQSPRYKIIEKRQSVAFWCNPISGHATLYWYQQILGQGPKLLIQFQNNGVVDDSQLPKDRFSAERLKGVDSTLKIQPAKLEDSAVYLCASSLEAFRETQYFGPGTRLLVL.

The rearrangement joins TRBV7-3 to TRBJ1-1; checking the TCRdb D call of TRBD1 is not possible without DNA. This CDR3 contains 18 residues. The germline V gene encodes CDR1 SGHTA and CDR2 FQGTGA. This chain's CDR3 is CASSTFRDREDEGTEAFF.